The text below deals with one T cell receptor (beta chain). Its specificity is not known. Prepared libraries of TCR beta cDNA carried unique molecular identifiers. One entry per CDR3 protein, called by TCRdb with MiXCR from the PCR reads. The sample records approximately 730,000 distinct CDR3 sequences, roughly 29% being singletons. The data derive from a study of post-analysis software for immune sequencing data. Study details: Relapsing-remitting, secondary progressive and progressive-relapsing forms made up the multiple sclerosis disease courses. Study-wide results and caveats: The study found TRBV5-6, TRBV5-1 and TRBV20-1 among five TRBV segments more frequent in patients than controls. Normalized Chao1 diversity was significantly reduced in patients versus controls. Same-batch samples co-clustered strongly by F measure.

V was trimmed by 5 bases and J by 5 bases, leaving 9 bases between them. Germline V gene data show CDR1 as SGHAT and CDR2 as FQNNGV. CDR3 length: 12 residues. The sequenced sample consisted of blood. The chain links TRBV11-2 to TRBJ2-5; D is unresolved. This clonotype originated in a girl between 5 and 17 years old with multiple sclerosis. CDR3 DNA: TGTGCCAGCAGCGAATGGGTCGAGACCCAGTACTTC. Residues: CASSEWVETQYF.